The 9 T cell receptor beta chains below all came from one sample that was sequenced in a study of blood T cell repertoires in COVID-19. Clones were read by immunoSEQ multiplex PCR, and TCRdb kept only the in-frame ones, dropping some. The sample yields around 250,000 clones, 86% seen once. Material: peripheral blood. These receptors were obtained from a man older than 75 with acute or convalescent COVID-19.

The chain recombines TRBV19 with TRBJ2-7; TRBD1 is a possible D gene (5 bases). The V end lost 3 bases, the J end lost 2 bases, and 11 bases lay between the germline ends. CDR1 and CDR2 from the germline V gene are LNHDA and SQIVND (reference sequence). The CDR3 consists of 14 residues. The CDR3 DNA reads TGTGCCAGTAGTATTTCTACAGGTCCCTACGAGCAGTACTTC. This translates into CASSISTGPYEQYF. The variable domain in full, completed from reference TRBV19 and TRBJ2-7, reads DGGITQSPKYLFRKEGQNVTLSCEQNLNHDAMYWYRQDPGQGLRLIYYSQIVNDFQKGDIAEGYSVSREKKESFPLTVTSAQKNPTAFYLCASSISTGPYEQYFGPGTRLTVT.

In DNA, the CDR3 is TGTGCCAGCAGTTACGGGGGGGACACCCGCACAGATACGCAGTATTTT. Residues: CASSYGGDTRTDTQYF. The chain is built from TRBV6-2 or TRBV6-3 and TRBJ2-3; D is possibly TRBD2 (7 bases). CDR3 length: 16 residues. Per the germline V gene, CDR1 is MNHEY and CDR2 is SVGEGT. Trimming cost V 2 bases and J 1 base, with 13 bases left between them.

The rearrangement joins TRBV19 to TRBJ1-5; a weak D match, TRBD1 (6 bases). Germline V CDR1 and CDR2: LNHDA, SQIVND (reference sequence). CDR3 size: 15 residues. V lost 2 bases to trimming and J lost 1 base, with 9 bases between them. CDR3 in amino acids: CASSIKGGSNQPQHF. CDR3 in DNA: TGTGCCAGTAGTATAAAAGGGGGAAGCAATCAGCCCCAGCATTTT. The variable domain in full, completed from reference TRBV19 and TRBJ1-5, reads DGGITQSPKYLFRKEGQNVTLSCEQNLNHDAMYWYRQDPGQGLRLIYYSQIVNDFQKGDIAEGYSVSREKKESFPLTVTSAQKNPTAFYLCASSIKGGSNQPQHFGDGTRLSIL.

The chain has TRBV13 and TRBJ2-2, with a tentative D call TRBD1 (5 bases). Germline assignment: CDR1 PRHDT and CDR2 FYEKMQ (reference sequence). The V gene lost 3 bases and the J gene lost 6 bases, with 11 bases spanning the gap. CDR3 length: 14 amino acids. CDR3 sequence: CASSFQGSPGELFF. Here the CDR3 DNA reads TGTGCCAGCAGCTTCCAGGGCTCCCCCGGGGAGCTGTTTTTT.

This chain joins TRBV4-2 and TRBJ1-6; 7 bases align to TRBD1. This CDR3 spans 15 amino acids. V lost 3 bases, J lost 8 bases, and 7 bases stayed unmatched. The germline gives CDR1 LGHNA, CDR2 YNFKEQ. The CDR3 loop is CASSQIGQEDSPLHF. CDR3 DNA sequence: TGTGCCAGCAGCCAGATAGGACAGGAGGATTCACCCCTCCACTTT.

CDR3 DNA sequence: TGTGCCAGCAGCTCAACCCTTCTAAGCGCCCACTACGAGCAGTACTTC. Amino acid sequence: CASSSTLLSAHYEQYF. This rearrangement joins TRBV7-2 to TRBJ2-7; D unclear. V lost 4 bases, J lost 3 bases, and 19 bases lay in between. Per the germline V gene, CDR1 is SGHTA and CDR2 is FQGNSA. This CDR3 has 16 amino acids. Looking up the rest from reference TRBV7-2 and TRBJ2-7 gives the full variable domain: GAGVSQSPSNKVTEKGKDVELRCDPISGHTALYWYRQSLGQGLEFLIYFQGNSAPDKSGLPSDRFSAERTGGSVSTLTIQRTQQEDSAVYLCASSSTLLSAHYEQYFGPGTRLTVT.

This chain uses TRBV9 with TRBJ2-5; 13 nucleotides match TRBD2. With V trimmed by 0 bases and J by 2 bases, 1 base remained unmatched. Germline CDR1 is SGDLS and CDR2 is YYNGEE. This CDR3 has 16 amino acids. CDR3 in DNA: TGTGCCAGCAGCGTAGGGACTAGCGGGGGTCAAGAGACCCAGTACTTC. Encoded protein: CASSVGTSGGQETQYF.

The V and J genes are TRBV2 and TRBJ1-4; D is ambiguous. Per the germline V gene, CDR1 is SNHLY and CDR2 is FYNNEI. CDR3 size: 13 residues. V was pared by 7 bases and J by 11 bases, with 17 bases between. As DNA, the CDR3 is TGTGCCAGCACCGAACAGACCCTGAAGAAACTGTTTTTT. Its protein product is CASTEQTLKKLFF.

V and J are TRBV2 and TRBJ2-5; TRBD2 might be the D (6 bases). The CDR3 has 14 residues. Germline loops: CDR1 SNHLY, CDR2 FYNNEI. V lost 3 bases and J lost 1, with 9 bases in between. The CDR3 sequence is CASSERTTQETQYF. CDR3 nucleotide sequence: TGTGCCAGCAGTGAGCGGACTACCCAAGAGACCCAGTACTTC.